What follows are 26 T cell receptor beta chains derived from one specimen sequenced in a study of T-cell reconstitution after alpha-beta-depleted transplantation in children (dated by TCRdb to the mid-2010s). Read against the paper, the sample's treatment or condition label means: allogeneic hematopoietic cell transplantation with graft depleted of TCRalphabeta T cells and CD19 B cells. The library was prepared using PCR. Sequencing took place on an Illumina HiSeq 2500. TCR libraries were prepared with molecular barcoding, using unique molecular identifiers to normalize TCRbeta repertoire quantification. TCRdb passed the public sequencing reads through fastp at Q25 and MiXCR, retaining productive beta sequences. When rows share a CDR3 protein, they turn into one entry using the most common DNA and genes. The sample table shows 200,000 to 250,000 distinct CDR3 sequences, and approximately 6.9% are seen once. The ten most abundant clones make up 5.5% of the sample.

This specimen was PBMCs, taken before TCRalphabeta/CD19-depleted stem cell transplant. These receptors were obtained from a boy aged 2 to 9 with acute lymphoblastic leukemia, due to receive a stem cell transplant.

This clonotype was detected many times. V usage is TRBV4-3 and J usage is TRBJ2-2, with TRBD2 matching over 10 bases. The CDR3 has 18 residues. Germline V CDR1 and CDR2: LGHNA, YSLEER. Unmatched junction bases numbered 11, after V lost 4 bases and J lost 3 bases. The CDR3 region has the DNA TGCGCCAGCAGCCTCCTCGCTAGCGGGGGCCCGTACACCGGGGAGCTGTTTTTT. It translates to CASSLLASGGPYTGELFF.

This clonotype was counted many times. The genes are TRBV29-1 and TRBJ2-5; no definite D call. V shed 3 bases and J shed 4 bases, with 9 bases lying between them. This CDR3 has 12 amino acids. Germline V lookup: CDR1 SQVTM, CDR2 ANQGSEA. Written as DNA, the CDR3 is TGCAGCGTTGACAGGAATGGAGAGACCCAGTACTTC. Residues: CSVDRNGETQYF.

There are many counts of this clonotype. The genes are TRBV28 and TRBJ2-5; TRBD1 matches at 7 bases. The CDR3 has 16 residues. CDR1 MDHEN and CDR2 SYDVKM come from the germline V gene. Trimming removed 5 bases from V and 1 base from J; junction bases left unmatched: 10. This chain's CDR3 is CASSGRYRGFQETQYF. The CDR3 DNA is TGTGCCAGCAGTGGCCGATACAGGGGTTTCCAAGAGACCCAGTACTTC.

This clonotype has at least ten counts. The chain employs TRBV7-8 and TRBJ2-1; 7 bases align to TRBD2. Germline V gene sequence: CDR1 SGHVS, CDR2 FQNEAQ. V lost 1 base, J lost 5 bases, and 5 bases stayed unmatched. The CDR3 contains 15 residues. CDR3 in amino acids: CASSLVSGANNEQFF. CDR3 nucleotide sequence: TGTGCCAGCAGCTTAGTCAGCGGGGCTAACAATGAGCAGTTCTTC.

This clonotype was picked up many times. The chain is built from TRBV5-1 and TRBJ2-1, with 8 bases aligning to TRBD2. J gave up 6 bases and V 4 bases, and 9 bases lay outside the gene matches. Germline loops: CDR1 SGHRS, CDR2 YFSETQ. The CDR3 loop spans 15 amino acids. The CDR3 region has the DNA TGCGCCAGCAGCGCCGGCACTAGCGGTCTCAATGAGCAGTTCTTC. Its translation: CASSAGTSGLNEQFF.

This chain joins TRBV25-1 and TRBJ2-1, with a possible D match to TRBD1 (6 bases). The germline V gene has CDR1 MGHDK and CDR2 SYGVNS. This CDR3 has 17 residues. The ends were cut back, 1 base at V and 2 bases at J, with 15 bases in the middle. The CDR3, as DNA: TGTGCCAGCAGTGAATCCGTCCAACAGGGCACCTACAATGAGCAGTTCTTC. Its protein is CASSESVQQGTYNEQFF.

This clonotype was recorded at least ten times. The V call is TRBV4-3, the J call TRBJ2-1; no reliable D call. V gave up 0 bases and J gave up 9 bases, with 12 bases separating them. Germline V lookup: CDR1 LGHNA, CDR2 YSLEER. This CDR3 comprises 14 residues. CDR3 sequence (DNA): TGCGCCAGCAGCCAAGATCCTAGTTTGGGTGAGCAGTTCTTC. This codes for CASSQDPSLGEQFF.

This clonotype was counted ten times or more. This chain links TRBV18 with TRBJ1-2, with 9 bases that match TRBD1. J lost 5 bases, V lost 1 base, and 8 bases had no gene match. Germline lookup yields CDR1 KGHSH and CDR2 LQKENI. This CDR3 has 16 amino acids. The CDR3 DNA is TGTGCCAGCTCACCACAGGGACAGGGATCAAGTTATGGCTACACCTTC. Translating it yields CASSPQGQGSSYGYTF.

The chain links TRBV2 to TRBJ2-1; D is undetermined. The CDR3 has 16 residues. Looked up from germline, CDR1 is SNHLY and CDR2 is FYNNEI. The V gene lost 2 bases and the J gene lost 4 bases, with 15 bases spanning the gap. Here the CDR3 DNA reads TGTGCCAGCAGTGAACCGATTCGAGTAATTTACAATGAGCAGTTCTTC. Amino acids: CASSEPIRVIYNEQFF. Variable domain in full (rest from reference TRBV2 and TRBJ2-1): EPEVTQTPSHQVTQMGQEVILRCVPISNHLYFYWYRQILGQKVEFLVSFYNNEISEKSEIFDDQFSVERPDGSNFTLKIRSTKLEDSAMYFCASSEPIRVIYNEQFFGPGTRLTVL.

This clonotype was counted ten times or more. CDR3: CASMGASDYNEQFF. The CDR3 DNA is TGCGCCAGCATGGGGGCTAGCGACTACAATGAGCAGTTCTTC. V usage is TRBV5-1 and J usage is TRBJ2-1; D tentatively reads TRBD1 or TRBD2 (6 bases each). The ends were cut back, 6 bases at V and 3 bases at J, with 13 bases in the middle. This CDR3 is 14 amino acids long. Germline lookup yields CDR1 SGHRS and CDR2 YFSETQ.

This clonotype was seen repeatedly, ten times or more. The CDR3 spells CAISEPPGKEDNEQFF. CDR3 nucleotide sequence: TGTGCCATCAGTGAGCCTCCGGGCAAAGAGGACAATGAGCAGTTCTTC. The chain links TRBV10-3 to TRBJ2-1; D gene ambiguous. Germline V gene data show CDR1 as ENHRY and CDR2 as SYGVKD. This CDR3 is 16 amino acids long. Deletions cut 2 bases from V and 5 bases from J, with 16 bases between.

The rearrangement uses TRBV7-6 and TRBJ1-2, with 8 bases matching TRBD1. Germline V gene sequence: CDR1 SGHVS, CDR2 FNYEAQ. The V gene end was trimmed by 5 bases and the J gene end by 4 bases; junction bases not matched to a gene: 6. The CDR3 runs to 14 residues. CDR3 protein: CASSPAGGGYGYTF. CDR3 nucleotides: TGTGCCAGCAGCCCCGCAGGGGGCGGCTATGGCTACACCTTC.

Many counts were recorded for this clonotype. J is TRBJ1-6 and V is TRBV13; D is unclear. This CDR3 spans 14 amino acids. With 7 bases removed from V and 5 bases from J, the gap between germline ends came to 12 bases. Germline CDR1 is PRHDT and CDR2 is FYEKMQ (reference sequence). The DNA for the CDR3 is TGTGCCAGCATGAGGCAGGCCAATAATTCACCCCTCCACTTT. Translation: CASMRQANNSPLHF.

The chain employs TRBV14 and TRBJ2-7, with TRBD1 matching over 7 bases. J was trimmed by 2 bases and V by 7 bases; bases with no gene match: 20. CDR3 size: 18 residues. Germline loops: CDR1 SGHDN, CDR2 FVKESK. The CDR3 DNA is TGTGCCAGCAATACGGGCCCTACAGGGGCCGAGTTACCCTACGAGCAGTACTTC. As protein: CASNTGPTGAELPYEQYF.

This sequence joins TRBV20-1 and TRBJ1-4, with a weak D call TRBD1 (5 bases). The CDR3 contains 15 residues. CDR1 is DFQATT, CDR2 SNEGSKA, per germline (reference sequence). Trimming removed 4 bases from V and 4 bases from J, with 16 bases in between. In DNA, the CDR3 is TGCAGTGCTAACCTCCCAGGGTATGGTAATGAAAAACTGTTTTTT. Translation: CSANLPGYGNEKLFF.

This clonotype was counted many times. This chain uses TRBV5-1 with TRBJ2-1; D is unresolved. This CDR3 region has 13 residues. CDR1 is SGHRS, CDR2 YFSETQ, per germline. V lost 1 base, J lost 7 bases, and 9 bases lay in between. CDR3 DNA sequence: TGCGCCAGCAGCTTGCCCCGTAGGAATGAGCAGTTCTTC. As protein: CASSLPRRNEQFF.

This clonotype occurred a few times. The V call is TRBV6-2 or TRBV6-3, the J call TRBJ2-1; TRBD2 matches 13 bases. Per germline, CDR1 MNHEY and CDR2 SVGEGT. The CDR3 is made up of 17 amino acids. V shed 6 bases and J 10 bases; nucleotides not matched to a gene: 15. In nucleotides, the CDR3 is TGTGCCAGCAGCTCACTAGCGGGAGGGGCGAAAAGGGGGGAGCAGTTCTTC. Its protein is CASSSLAGGAKRGEQFF.

This clonotype was recorded many times. The V gene is TRBV28, the J gene TRBJ2-2; tentatively, D is TRBD1 (7 bases). In germline, CDR1 is MDHEN, CDR2 SYDVKM. The CDR3 runs to 15 residues. Trimming took off 6 bases at V and 3 bases at J, with 14 bases between the two ends. CDR3 in DNA: TGTGCCAGCAGCCCCGCGGGACAGCACACCGGGGAGCTGTTTTTT. As protein: CASSPAGQHTGELFF.

Many counts were recorded for this clonotype. The genes are TRBV5-1 and TRBJ2-1, with TRBD2 matching 9 bases. The CDR3 loop spans 15 amino acids. The V and J ends lost 2 bases and 8 bases, in that order; junction bases with no gene match: 8. Germline CDR1 and CDR2: SGHRS and YFSETQ. CDR3 coding DNA: TGCGCCAGCAGCTTCCGGCTAGCGGGGAGTTATGAGCAGTTCTTC. It specifies CASSFRLAGSYEQFF.

To note about this clonotype: Given a much more abundant clone one base away, this may be a read error. CDR3 in DNA: TGTGCCAGCAGCTACGGTCGGGGGGCAGACCAAGAGACCCAGTACTTC. This encodes CASSYGRGADQETQYF. V gene TRBV7-2 combines with J gene TRBJ2-5, with TRBD2 as a possible D gene (7 bases). The CDR3 is made up of 16 amino acids. V was clipped by 4 bases and J by 0 bases, with 15 bases between them. CDR1 is SGHTA and CDR2 is FQGNSA in the germline V gene.

There are many counts of this clonotype. The rearrangement uses TRBV20-1 and TRBJ2-1; D is unresolved. Trimming shortened V by 7 bases and J by 7 bases, and 17 bases separated the two germline ends. The CDR3 is 13 residues long. Germline CDR1 DFQATT, CDR2 SNEGSKA (reference sequence). DNA for the CDR3: TGCAGTGTAGTAATTATGAGCTGGAATGAGCAGTTCTTC. Its protein is CSVVIMSWNEQFF.

This clonotype was recorded many times. The gene calls are TRBV20-1 and TRBJ2-1; D unclear. V gave up 3 bases and J gave up 6 bases, with 18 bases separating them. The CDR3 is 15 residues long. Germline V lookup: CDR1 DFQATT, CDR2 SNEGSKA (reference sequence). The CDR3: CSASAPRSRSNEQFF. CDR3 nucleotide sequence: TGCAGTGCTAGTGCCCCCCGGTCTCGAAGCAATGAGCAGTTCTTC.

The chain carries TRBV6-6 and TRBJ1-1; D gene ambiguous. The CDR3 sequence is 13 residues long. V gave up 2 bases and J gave up 1 base, with 5 bases separating them. CDR1 and CDR2 (germline): MNHNY, SVGAGI (reference sequence). DNA of the CDR3: TGTGCCAGCAGTTACGGGTCGAACACTGAAGCTTTCTTT. As protein: CASSYGSNTEAFF.

There are a few counts of this clonotype. The chain joins TRBV7-2 to TRBJ2-7, with 8 bases lining up with TRBD1. Trimming took 3 bases from V and 1 from J; bases not matched to a gene: 2. CDR1 is SGHTA and CDR2 is FQGNSA in the germline V gene. CDR3 length equals 14 residues. CDR3 sequence: CASSFDRGSYEQYF. The CDR3 nucleotides are TGTGCCAGCAGCTTCGACAGGGGTTCCTACGAGCAGTACTTC. Full variable domain (missing parts from reference TRBV7-2 and TRBJ2-7): GAGVSQSPSNKVTEKGKDVELRCDPISGHTALYWYRQSLGQGLEFLIYFQGNSAPDKSGLPSDRFSAERTGGSVSTLTIQRTQQEDSAVYLCASSFDRGSYEQYFGPGTRLTVT.

This clonotype was recorded at least ten times. V and J are TRBV4-3 and TRBJ1-1; perhaps TRBD1 as D (5 bases). The germline CDR1 and CDR2 sequences are LGHNA and YSLEER. This CDR3 is built from 15 residues. V lost 1 base and J 1 base, leaving 10 bases between the germline ends. CDR3 in amino acids: CASSQVGAANTEAFF. In nucleotides, the CDR3 is TGCGCCAGCAGCCAAGTCGGGGCGGCGAACACTGAAGCTTTCTTT.

The chain uses TRBV6-1 and TRBJ1-2; 7 bases align to TRBD1. Germline-derived CDR1 and CDR2 are MNHNS and SASEGT. J gave up 2 bases and V 6 bases, and 12 bases lay outside the gene matches. CDR3 length: 16 residues. This CDR3 is CASRPTGANLNYGYTF. CDR3 sequence (DNA): TGTGCCAGCAGACCTACAGGGGCGAACTTGAACTATGGCTACACCTTC.